This T cell receptor beta chain was captured by sequencing in a study of molecular identifiers for immune sequencing clone quantification. This clonotype has ten or more counts. Methods described previously were used for bulk TCR libraries, and listed TCR primers were applied. TCRdb re-called the PCR reads with MiXCR, one entry per CDR3 protein. In the table there are just under 650,000 distinct CDR3 sequences, nearly 20% of which are singletons. V lost 0 bases and J 7 bases, leaving 15 bases between the germline ends. CDR1 is LGHDT and CDR2 is YNNKEL in the germline V gene (reference sequence). CDR3 length: 16 residues.

The sequence derives from a human donor in good health. Some libraries in this study had Jurkat cell RNA spiked in. Sequencing was carried out using naive CD8+ T cells from blood, with Jurkat cell RNA spiked in. The subset here: FACS-sorted CD8+CD4-CCR7+CD45RA+ naive T cells. The V call is TRBV3-1, the J call TRBJ2-2; D might be TRBD2 (5 bases). CDR3 sequence: CASSQEGTLRDGELFF. CDR3 nucleotide sequence: TGTGCCAGCAGCCAAGAAGGAACTCTCCGGGACGGGGAGCTGTTTTTT.